A single count supports the clone carrying this TCR beta chain. Its target is unknown. The entry originates in a study of CD4+ T cells in melanoma. Study conclusions and caveats: CD8+ T cell, macrophage and B cell function reportedly correlated with neoantigen-specific CD4+ T cells. In melanoma, neoantigen-specific CD4+ T cells reportedly differed in differentiation state.

This CDR3 comprises 14 residues. The germline gives CDR1 SGHTA, CDR2 FQGNSA. V lost 3 bases and J lost 5, with 13 bases in between. Clones were read by immunoSEQ multiplex PCR, and TCRdb kept only the in-frame ones, dropping some. Among some 110,000 clones listed, around 93% were seen once. Sample: peripheral blood. This sequence was found in a human donor with melanoma. V is TRBV7-2 and J is TRBJ2-5; maybe TRBD1 (5 bases). The CDR3 DNA sequence: TGTGCCAGCAGCTTGGGCAGGGTGGGCGAGACCCAGTACTTC. Translating it yields CASSLGRVGETQYF.